This is a list of T cell receptor beta chains from one sample in a study of OX40 agonist ivuxolimab in advanced cancers. The assay was immunoSEQ multiplex PCR, and TCRdb's table has in-frame clones only and misses some. The table includes roughly 43,000 clones, approximately 91% detected once. The sequencing here drew on CD4+ or CD8+ T cells sorted from blood, taken in a trial of the OX40 agonist ivuxolimab. The receptors derive from an adult with an advanced solid tumor such as melanoma, head and neck, liver or kidney cancer. Both conserved end residues are part of each CDR3. Fields, in order: V gene, D gene, clone size, J gene, CDR3 length, CDR3 protein, CDR3 DNA. The D gene is left open where the match is weak. Clone size is stated in some rows and not others, as once, few, many or a class when expanded.

v_call: TRBV7-9
d_call: TRBD1
clone_size: .
j_call: TRBJ1-4
cdr3_length: 13
cdr3_aa: CASQGTVKEKLFF
cdr3_nt: TGTGCCAGCCAAGGGACAGTAAAGGAAAAACTGTTTTTT

v_call: TRBV4-1
d_call: TRBD1
clone_size: .
j_call: TRBJ2-7
cdr3_length: 15
cdr3_aa: CASSRYEGARYEQYF
cdr3_nt: TGCGCCAGCAGTCGCTACGAGGGGGCGCGATACGAGCAGTACTTC

v_call: TRBV25-1
d_call: .
clone_size: .
j_call: TRBJ2-3
cdr3_length: 14
cdr3_aa: CASSEYSLTDTQYF
cdr3_nt: TGTGCCAGCAGTGAATATAGCTTGACAGATACGCAGTATTTT

v_call: TRBV6-6
d_call: TRBD1
clone_size: few
j_call: TRBJ2-7
cdr3_length: 14
cdr3_aa: CASSYADRVHEQYF
cdr3_nt: TGTGCCAGCAGTTACGCGGACAGGGTCCACGAGCAGTACTTC

v_call: TRBV7-9
d_call: .
clone_size: .
j_call: TRBJ2-2
cdr3_length: 15
cdr3_aa: CASSPQGQNTGELFF
cdr3_nt: TGTGCCAGCAGCCCACAGGGACAGAACACCGGGGAGCTGTTTTTT

v_call: TRBV6-1
d_call: .
clone_size: .
j_call: TRBJ1-6
cdr3_length: 14
cdr3_aa: CASSEGGPHSPLHF
cdr3_nt: TGTGCCAGCAGTGAAGGGGGTCCCCATTCACCCCTCCACTTT

v_call: TRBV27
d_call: TRBD1
clone_size: .
j_call: TRBJ1-5
cdr3_length: 15
cdr3_aa: CASSLMGTGNQPQHF
cdr3_nt: TGTGCCAGCAGTTTGATGGGGACAGGGAATCAGCCCCAGCATTTT

v_call: TRBV29-1
d_call: .
clone_size: .
j_call: TRBJ2-2
cdr3_length: 13
cdr3_aa: CSVPGVGTGELFF
cdr3_nt: TGCAGCGTTCCAGGGGTTGGCACCGGGGAGCTGTTTTTT

v_call: TRBV6-6
d_call: TRBD1
clone_size: .
j_call: TRBJ2-5
cdr3_length: 14
cdr3_aa: CASSLTGTEETQYF
cdr3_nt: TGTGCCAGCAGTTTAACCGGGACAGAAGAGACCCAGTACTTC

v_call: TRBV21-1
d_call: .
clone_size: few
j_call: TRBJ1-1
cdr3_length: 14
cdr3_aa: CASSKDRGRTEAFF
cdr3_nt: TGTGCCAGCAGCAAAGACAGGGGGCGCACTGAAGCTTTCTTT

v_call: TRBV27
d_call: TRBD2
clone_size: .
j_call: TRBJ2-2
cdr3_length: 14
cdr3_aa: CASSRGGGTGELFF
cdr3_nt: TGTGCCAGCAGCCGCGGGGGAGGAACCGGGGAGCTGTTTTTT

v_call: TRBV6-5
d_call: TRBD1
clone_size: .
j_call: TRBJ1-1
cdr3_length: 13
cdr3_aa: CASSWTGGTEAFF
cdr3_nt: TGTGCCAGCAGCTGGACAGGGGGCACTGAAGCTTTCTTT

v_call: TRBV15
d_call: TRBD2
clone_size: .
j_call: TRBJ2-7
cdr3_length: 17
cdr3_aa: CATSRDEAGGNRYEQYF
cdr3_nt: TGTGCCACCAGCAGAGATGAAGCGGGGGGGAACCGCTACGAGCAGTACTTC

v_call: TRBV4-1
d_call: .
clone_size: .
j_call: TRBJ2-1
cdr3_length: 17
cdr3_aa: CASSQDQSGTLYNEQFF
cdr3_nt: TGCGCCAGCAGCCAAGATCAATCGGGGACACTTTACAATGAGCAGTTCTTC

v_call: TRBV9
d_call: .
clone_size: .
j_call: TRBJ2-7
cdr3_length: 11
cdr3_aa: CASSVVYEQYF
cdr3_nt: TGTGCCAGCAGCGTAGTCTACGAGCAGTACTTC

v_call: TRBV7-9
d_call: .
clone_size: .
j_call: TRBJ2-3
cdr3_length: 12
cdr3_aa: CASSFYGDTQYF
cdr3_nt: TGTGCCAGCAGCTTTTACGGAGATACGCAGTATTTT